This T cell receptor (beta chain) was identified during a study of identical twins (dated by TCRdb to the mid-2010s). In terms of the full investigation: To test whether fetal clonotypes persist, the study used deep sequencing on TCR alpha and beta repertoires from monozygotic twins, unrelated adults of various ages, and cord blood. To rule out contamination, the twin experiments were replicated at different times with different library preparation protocols.

Every donor was a healthy Caucasian. The twin cohort comprised three pairs of female monozygotic twins, all aged about 18 to 29 years. The RNA used for TCR libraries was isolated from peripheral blood mononuclear cells. General study outcomes and caveats: Conclusions relied on cross-sectional statistical analysis, since the same donors could not be followed over many years. A weaker excess of twin sharing was found in beta out-of-frame sequences because the signal-to-noise ratio was lowered by fewer shared sequences. Recombination models systematically underestimated out-of-frame TCR alpha sharing in monozygotic twins but agreed with sharing between unrelated individuals. Fewer insertions were carried by abundant cord blood beta clonotypes, a similar but weaker trend appeared in young adult naive repertoires, and no such trend appeared in memory repertoires. Zero-insertion analyses could be partly confounded by invariant T cells such as MAIT and iNKT, though diverse VJ usage argued against such confounding for most clonotypes. Compared with coincidental sharing between unrelated individuals, out-of-frame TCR alpha sequences shared between twins had an excess of sequences with low generation probability.

Library method: 5' RACE. Instrument used: Illumina HiSeq 2000. A universal primer binding site was added through template switching, and the final cDNA carried a unique molecular identifier so that TCR cDNA molecules could be counted accurately. Specific primers in the conserved constant-segment region were used to synthesize first-strand cDNA for TCR alpha and beta chains. Each cDNA library was double barcoded, with a SMART-Mk sample barcode plus Illumina barcodes, to control for contamination. TruSeq adapter sequences, together with Illumina sample barcodes, were added in two successive PCR steps. Sequencing of the TCR alpha and beta cDNA libraries was done on the Illumina HiSeq platform using custom primers. The study's own analysis went as follows. Raw reads were processed with MiGEC to extract unique molecular identifiers, and MiXCR was used to determine CDR3 positions. Recombination models were inferred per individual with the repgenHMM and IGoR tools using an EM algorithm. The tcR package in R was used for shared clonotype analysis, with sharing normalized by the product of cloneset sizes. To study raw recombination without the effects of thymic and clonal selection, out-of-frame nonproductive sequences were analyzed. TCRdb handled the public reads itself, with Q25 trimming in fastp and clone calling in MiXCR, and kept productive beta chains. Rows are combined by CDR3 protein, so each entry shows the most common genes and DNA. The V and J calls here are based on TCRdb, not the publication. The sample table holds 600,000 to 850,000 distinct CDR3 sequences, of which 15% to 20% were seen once. The ten biggest clones cover around 14% of the sample.

As to this clonotype: What antigen it recognizes has not been identified. The record has no base qualities; no much larger clone is one base away.

The data also belong to a second study, concerning T cells expressing NK-cell markers. The second study also describes: Seven or eight donors provided sorted CD3+CD56+NKG2C+, CD3+CD56+NKG2C- and CD3+CD56-NKG2C+ T-cell subsets, whose TCR beta-chain repertoires were profiled. Among the eight sequenced donors, seven were HCMV-seropositive and one was HCMV-seronegative. To restrict sorting to alphabetaTCR-expressing T cells, an anti-gammadeltaTCR antibody was added in several experiments. In five to seven donors, the dominant CD3+CD56+NKG2C+ clonotypes were found to rank among the top 10 CD8+ clonotypes and to make up 1.0-7.0% of CD8+ T cells. Those dominant clonotypes were again the most abundant among CD3+CD56-NKG2C+ cells in several donors, at 28.3-60.1%. Whether the expanded NKG2C-expressing T cell clones were specific for HCMV antigens remained unclear. The eight sequenced donors were randomly selected healthy volunteers, three men and five women. A commercial ELISA kit detecting HCMV-specific IgG in serum was used to determine HCMV serostatus. For roughly 6 donors, bulk peripheral blood T-cell repertoires were also sequenced from unsorted PBMC. MIGEC handled demultiplexing of the reads and grouping by UMI, while MiTCR was used to assemble and quantify clonotypes. Only TCR cDNA sequences supported by at least two reads were kept to exclude erroneous sequences. The tcR package was used for downstream repertoire analysis, with clonotypes matched between fractions based on CDR3 nucleotide sequence plus V segment. VDJmatch was used to annotate antigen specificity against VDJdb, with one amino acid substitution in CDR3 permitted.

The sample taken for sequencing was PBMCs. The receptor's source is a woman between 18 and 29 years old in good health.

CDR3 protein: CASSYPTSIDEQFF. Here is the DNA: TGTGCCAGCAGCTACCCTACTAGCATAGATGAGCAGTTCTTC. Rearrangement joined TRBV12-3 or TRBV12-4 to TRBJ2-1; a tentative D call is TRBD2 (6 bases match). The cysteine opens and the phenylalanine closes a CDR3 of 14 amino acids. The read is trimmed to its CDR3 DNA, 42 bases read in frame from base 1. V is pared back by 6 bases and J by 8 bases, with 17 bases lying between the germline termini.